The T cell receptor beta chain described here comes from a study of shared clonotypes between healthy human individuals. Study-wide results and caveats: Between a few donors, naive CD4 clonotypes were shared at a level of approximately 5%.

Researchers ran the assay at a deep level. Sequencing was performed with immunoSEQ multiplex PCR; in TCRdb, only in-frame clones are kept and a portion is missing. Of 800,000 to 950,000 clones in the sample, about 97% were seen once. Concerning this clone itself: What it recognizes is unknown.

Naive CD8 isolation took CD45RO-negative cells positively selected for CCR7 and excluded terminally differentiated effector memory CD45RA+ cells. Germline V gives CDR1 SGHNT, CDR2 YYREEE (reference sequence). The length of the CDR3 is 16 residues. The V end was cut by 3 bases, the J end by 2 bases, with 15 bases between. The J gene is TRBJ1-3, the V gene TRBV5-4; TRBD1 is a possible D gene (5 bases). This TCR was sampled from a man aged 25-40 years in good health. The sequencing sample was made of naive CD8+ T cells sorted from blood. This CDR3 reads CASSSSGGGAGNTIYF. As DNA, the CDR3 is TGTGCCAGCAGCTCCTCCGGTGGAGGGGCTGGAAACACCATATATTTT.